This T cell receptor beta chain was observed in a study of CD8+CD57+ T cells in acquired aplastic anemia. Profiles of TCR beta VDJ and CDR3 were generated from a genomic DNA template. Via MiXCR, TCRdb re-called the reads, giving one row per CDR3 protein. The profile shows 150,000 to 200,000 distinct CDR3 sequences, just under 45% of them singletons. This clonotype was seen once. V shed 8 bases and J shed 4 bases, with 12 bases lying between them. This CDR3 comprises 13 residues. In germline, CDR1 is ENHRY, CDR2 SYGVKD. The TCR sequence derives from a human donor in good health. This chain links TRBV10-3 with TRBJ2-1, with D possibly matching TRBD2 (7 bases). The source material was sorted CD4+, CD8+, or CD8+CD57+ T cells (not recorded which) from PBMCs. In DNA, the CDR3 is TGTGCCATCGGGGGGGGCCTTTACAATGAGCAGTTCTTC. The encoded protein is CAIGGGLYNEQFF.